This TCR beta chain was recorded in a study of control samples from healthy donors and cancer patients. Sequenced by immunoSEQ multiplex PCR; TCRdb stores in-frame clones only, minus some. The data show some 54,000 clones, with around 95% seen just once and approximately 1.9% held by the top ten. The J segment lost 0 bases and the V segment lost 7 bases, leaving 7 bases of the junction unmatched. Germline CDR1 LNHDA, CDR2 SQIVND (reference sequence). This CDR3 is 17 amino acids long. V gene TRBV19 combines with J gene TRBJ2-1; 12 bases fit TRBD1. The sample was blood. The receptor comes from a woman aged 25 to 39 in good health. The CDR3 sequence: CASKGGQGAPSYNEQFF. Written as DNA, the CDR3 is TGTGCCAGTAAAGGGGGACAGGGGGCTCCCTCCTACAATGAGCAGTTCTTC.